Listed here is a single TCR beta chain. This sample was included in a study of blood T cell repertoires in COVID-19. For the study at large: Both acute and convalescent COVID-19 samples were obtained from the United States, Italy and Spain. T cells, B-cell-depleted T cells, or PBMCs supplied cDNA or gDNA.

The CDR3 runs to 12 residues. Germline lookup yields CDR1 KGHDR and CDR2 SFDVKD. V lost 12 bases, J lost 4 bases, and 12 bases lay in between. Per the authors' pipeline: How many nucleated cells were present was estimated from reference gene primer amplification. TCRdb's copy holds only in-frame clones and misses some; the assay was immunoSEQ multiplex PCR. V, J and clone size are those of that table, while D and trimming were read from the DNA. Among about 360,000 clones listed, roughly 77% were seen once. The TCR was taken from a human donor with acute or convalescent COVID-19. The donor label of this sample is uncertain. V is TRBV24-1 and J is TRBJ1-3; D is perhaps TRBD1 (6 bases). Sequenced: peripheral blood. The CDR3 region is CALTGIGNTIYF. For the CDR3, the DNA is TGTGCCTTAACAGGGATAGGAAACACCATATATTTT.